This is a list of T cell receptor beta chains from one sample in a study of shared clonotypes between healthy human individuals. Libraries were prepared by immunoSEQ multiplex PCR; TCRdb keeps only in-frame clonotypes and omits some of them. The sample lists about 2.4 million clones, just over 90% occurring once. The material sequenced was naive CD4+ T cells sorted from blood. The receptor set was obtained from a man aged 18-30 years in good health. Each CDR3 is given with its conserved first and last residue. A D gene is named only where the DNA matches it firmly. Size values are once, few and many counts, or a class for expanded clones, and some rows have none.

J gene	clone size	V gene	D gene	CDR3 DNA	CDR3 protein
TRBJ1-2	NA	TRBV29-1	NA	TGCAGCGTGTTAGGGATAGTGGGAGGTGGCTACACCTTC	CSVLGIVGGGYTF
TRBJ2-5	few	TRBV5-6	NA	TGTGCCAGCAGCTTGGCGCAGGGGCAAGAGACCCAGTACTTC	CASSLAQGQETQYF
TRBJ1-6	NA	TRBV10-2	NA	TGCGCCAGCACTAGTGTCGGCGCCTTTAATTCACCCCTCCACTTT	CASTSVGAFNSPLHF
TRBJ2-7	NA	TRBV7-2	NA	TGTGCCAGCAGCCCGCCGGGACTGTCATACGAGCAGTACTTC	CASSPPGLSYEQYF
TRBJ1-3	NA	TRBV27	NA	TGTGCCAGCAGTTTGGTACAGGGAGGAAACACCATATATTTT	CASSLVQGGNTIYF
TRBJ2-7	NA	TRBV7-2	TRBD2	TGTGCCAGCAGCTTAAGTGCGGGAGCAAGATACGAGCAGTACTTC	CASSLSAGARYEQYF
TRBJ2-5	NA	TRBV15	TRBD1	TGTGCCACCAGCAGCGGGACAGGGAAGGGCCAAGAGACCCAGTACTTC	CATSSGTGKGQETQYF
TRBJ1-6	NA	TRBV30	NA	TGTGCCTGGAGTATTTTAAACTCCTATAATTCACCCCTCCACTTT	CAWSILNSYNSPLHF
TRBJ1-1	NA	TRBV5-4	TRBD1	TGTGCCAGCAGCACAGGGGCAGGAAGGGAAAACACTGAAGCTTTCTTT	CASSTGAGRENTEAFF
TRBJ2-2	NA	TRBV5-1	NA	TGCGCCAGCAGCTTCCGGGGTACCGGGGAGCTGTTTTTT	CASSFRGTGELFF
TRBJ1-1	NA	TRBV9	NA	TGTGCCAGCAGCGTAGATCTTTCCATGAACACTGAAGCTTTCTTT	CASSVDLSMNTEAFF
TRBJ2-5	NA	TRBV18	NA	TGTGCCAGCTCGCCCCTAGGGAGTACAGAGACCCAGTACTTC	CASSPLGSTETQYF
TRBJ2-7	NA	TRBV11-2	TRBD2	TGTGCCAGCAGCTTAGACTTAGCGGGAGGGAACGAGCAGTACTTC	CASSLDLAGGNEQYF
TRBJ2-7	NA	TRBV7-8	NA	TGTGCCAGCAGCTTAGTGGCCCACACAGGGTACGAGCAGTACTTC	CASSLVAHTGYEQYF
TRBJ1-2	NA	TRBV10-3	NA	TGTGCCATCAGTGAGTCCCTGAAAGGAGGTAACAACTATGGCTACACCTTC	CAISESLKGGNNYGYTF
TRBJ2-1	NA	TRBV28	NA	TGTGCCAGCACCGAACCTTTGTTAGGGGTCAATGAGCAGTTCTTC	CASTEPLLGVNEQFF
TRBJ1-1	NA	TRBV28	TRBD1	TGTGCCAGCAGTATCGACACAGGGGCGAACACTGAAGCTTTCTTT	CASSIDTGANTEAFF
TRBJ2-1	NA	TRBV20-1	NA	TGCAGTGCTAGGGGGCTGATCTTC	CSARGLIF
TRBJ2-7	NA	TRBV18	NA	TGTGCCAGCTCAGAGATCAGGGACCCCTCCTACGAGCAGTACTTC	CASSEIRDPSYEQYF
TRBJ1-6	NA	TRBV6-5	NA	TGTGCCAGCAGTTACGTTTGGAGTGGGGATTCACCCCTCCACTTT	CASSYVWSGDSPLHF
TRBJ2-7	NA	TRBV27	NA	TGTGCCAGCAGTTCTTTATCCCGCTACGAGCAGTACTTC	CASSSLSRYEQYF
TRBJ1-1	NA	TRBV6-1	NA	TGTGCCAGCAGGACCGGGAAAGGAGCTTTCTTT	CASRTGKGAFF
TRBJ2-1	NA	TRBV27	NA	TGTGCCAGCACTGGGCTGGACAATGAGCAGTTCTTC	CASTGLDNEQFF
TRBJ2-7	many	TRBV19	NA	TGTGCCAGTAGTATGAGGGGCGGATACGAGCAGTACTTC	CASSMRGGYEQYF
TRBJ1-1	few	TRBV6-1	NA	TGTGCCAGCAGTCTCCACCTGAACACTGAAGCTTTCTTT	CASSLHLNTEAFF
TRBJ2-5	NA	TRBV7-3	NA	TGTGCCAGCAGCTTAACGTCCGGGGGATCGGAGACCCAGTACTTC	CASSLTSGGSETQYF
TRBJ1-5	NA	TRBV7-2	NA	TGTGCCAGCAGCTTAGACGGTGGGGCCCAGCATTTT	CASSLDGGAQHF
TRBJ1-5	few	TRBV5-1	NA	TGCGCCAGCAGCGTACAGGGATATCAGCCCCAGCATTTT	CASSVQGYQPQHF
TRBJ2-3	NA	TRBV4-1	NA	TGCGCCAGCAGCCAAAACCCTAGCGTCTCGAGGGATACGCAGTATTTT	CASSQNPSVSRDTQYF
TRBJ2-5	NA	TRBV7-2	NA	TGTGCCAGCAGCTTACCGTCGGGTCCGGGGACCCAGTACTTC	CASSLPSGPGTQYF
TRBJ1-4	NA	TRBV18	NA	TGTGCCAGCTCACTAGGCGCAACTAATGAAAAACTGTTTTTT	CASSLGATNEKLFF
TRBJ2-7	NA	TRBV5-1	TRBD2	TGCGCCAGCAGCTTGGACGGGGGGGCGTTAGAGCAGTACTTC	CASSLDGGALEQYF
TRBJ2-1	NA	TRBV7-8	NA	TGTGCCAGCAGCGTCAGAGGGGTCGGCAATGAGCAGTTCTTC	CASSVRGVGNEQFF
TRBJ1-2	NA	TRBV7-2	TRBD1	TGTGCCAGCAGCTTAGGTCGGGACAGCCTCTATGGCTACACCTTC	CASSLGRDSLYGYTF
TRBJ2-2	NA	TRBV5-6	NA	TGTGCCAGCAGCTTGCGGGTCGTCACCGGGGAGCTGTTTTTT	CASSLRVVTGELFF
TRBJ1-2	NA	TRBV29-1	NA	TGCAGCGTTGAAACGCGGGAGTATGGCTACACCTTC	CSVETREYGYTF
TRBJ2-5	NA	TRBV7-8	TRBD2	TGTGCCAGCAGCCACCCGCCTGTGACTAGCGGGGTCCAAGAGACCCAGTACTTC	CASSHPPVTSGVQETQYF
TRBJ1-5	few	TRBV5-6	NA	TGTGCCAGCAGTCACGTCCTGGTCGCGAATCAGCCCCAGCATTTT	CASSHVLVANQPQHF
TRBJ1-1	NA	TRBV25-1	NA	TGTGCCAGCACGGGGAACACTGAAGCTTTCTTT	CASTGNTEAFF
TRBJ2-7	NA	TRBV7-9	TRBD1	TGTGCCACGGACAGGGGCTACGAGCAGTACTTC	CATDRGYEQYF
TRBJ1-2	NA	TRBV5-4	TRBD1	TGTGCCAGCAGCGCCCCGGGACAGCTTTATCCTGGCTACACCTTC	CASSAPGQLYPGYTF
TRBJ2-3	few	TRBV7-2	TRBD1	TGTGCCAGCAGCCGGGACAGGGGCACAGATACGCAGTATTTT	CASSRDRGTDTQYF
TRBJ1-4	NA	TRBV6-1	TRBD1	TGTGCCAGCAACGGGGGTGACAGGGGAGGTGAAAAACTGTTTTTT	CASNGGDRGGEKLFF
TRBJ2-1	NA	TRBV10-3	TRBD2	TGTGCCATCAGTGAGGCCCCGGGACTAGAGAATGAGCAGTTCTTC	CAISEAPGLENEQFF
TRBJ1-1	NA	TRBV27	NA	TGTGCCAGCAGCCCTCCAGGGAGCATAAATAAGGTTGAAGCTTTCTTT	CASSPPGSINKVEAFF
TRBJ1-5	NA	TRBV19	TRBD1	TGTGCCAGTAGTGAAGGGGACAGGCCCAATAGCAATCAGCCCCAGCATTTT	CASSEGDRPNSNQPQHF
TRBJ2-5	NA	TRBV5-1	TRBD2	TGCGCCAGCAGCTTGGGTGGTAGCGGGAGGCAAGAGACCCAGTACTTC	CASSLGGSGRQETQYF
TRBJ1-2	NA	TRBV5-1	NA	TGCGCCAGCAGCTTGGCGCAGTCCTATGGCTACACCTTC	CASSLAQSYGYTF
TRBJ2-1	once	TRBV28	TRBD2	TGTGCCAGCAGTTTAGTCCTAGCGGTGCACAATGAGCAGTTCTTC	CASSLVLAVHNEQFF
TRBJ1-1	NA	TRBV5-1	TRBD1	TGCGCCAGCAGCTCAGAGGGGGCGAGGAACACTGAAGCTTTCTTT	CASSSEGARNTEAFF
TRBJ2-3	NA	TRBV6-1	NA	TGTGCCAGCAGGTGGGAGTACACAGATACGCAGTATTTT	CASRWEYTDTQYF
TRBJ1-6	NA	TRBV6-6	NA	TGTGCCAGCAGTTACTCACAGGGAAACTCACCCCTCCACTTT	CASSYSQGNSPLHF
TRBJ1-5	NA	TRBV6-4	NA	TGTGCCAGCAGTGAAGAACCGGGAGGCAATCAGCCCCAGCATTTT	CASSEEPGGNQPQHF
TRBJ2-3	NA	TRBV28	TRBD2	TGTGCCAGCAGTTCCACCGGGACTAGCGGGGACCAAGATACGCAGTATTTT	CASSSTGTSGDQDTQYF
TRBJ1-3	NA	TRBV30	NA	TGTGCCTGGAGTGTAGGGGGGCGCGGAAACACCATATATTTT	CAWSVGGRGNTIYF
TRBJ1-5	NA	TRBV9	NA	TGTGCCAGCAGCGTAGAGGGGATCGGCAATCAGCCCCAGCATTTT	CASSVEGIGNQPQHF
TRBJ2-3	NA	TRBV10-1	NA	TGCGCCAGCAGAAAGATTACCGGGACTGAAAGCACAGATACGCAGTATTTT	CASRKITGTESTDTQYF
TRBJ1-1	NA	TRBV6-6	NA	TGTGCCAGCAGCTTCGACGGACACCCGAACACTGAAGCTTTCTTT	CASSFDGHPNTEAFF
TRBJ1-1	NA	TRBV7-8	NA	TGTGCCAGCAGCTTCGAAGGGGGGTACTCTGAAGCTTTCTTT	CASSFEGGYSEAFF
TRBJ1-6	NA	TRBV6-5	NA	TGTGCCAGCAGTTACGTAGGGACCAATTCACCCCTCCACTTT	CASSYVGTNSPLHF